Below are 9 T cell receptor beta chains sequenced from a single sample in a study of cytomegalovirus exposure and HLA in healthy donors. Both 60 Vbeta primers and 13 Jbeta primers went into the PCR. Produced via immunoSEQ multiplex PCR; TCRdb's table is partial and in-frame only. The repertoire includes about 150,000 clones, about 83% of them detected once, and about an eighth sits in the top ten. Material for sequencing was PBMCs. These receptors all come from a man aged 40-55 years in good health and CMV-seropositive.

The CDR3 reads CASSQDQGPNYGYTF. The DNA for the CDR3 is TGCGCCAGCAGCCAAGATCAGGGGCCCAACTATGGCTACACCTTC. J is TRBJ1-2 and V is TRBV4-3; D is perhaps TRBD1 (6 bases). Trimming took off 0 bases at V and 2 bases at J, with 10 bases between the two ends. Germline CDR1 and CDR2: LGHNA and YSLEER. This CDR3 region has 15 residues.

The CDR3 nucleotides read TGTGCCAGCAGTTATAGCGGGAGCGGTTACGAGCAGTACTTC. Protein product: CASSYSGSGYEQYF. This sequence joins TRBV28 and TRBJ2-7, with 9 bases lining up with TRBD2. V was pared by 4 bases and J by 4 bases, with 5 bases of the junction left unmatched. The CDR3 loop spans 14 amino acids. Germline V gene sequence: CDR1 MDHEN, CDR2 SYDVKM.

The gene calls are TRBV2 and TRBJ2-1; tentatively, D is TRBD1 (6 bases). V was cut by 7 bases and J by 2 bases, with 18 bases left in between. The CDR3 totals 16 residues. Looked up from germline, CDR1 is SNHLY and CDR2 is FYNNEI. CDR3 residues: CASILGLTGAYNEQFF. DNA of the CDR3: TGTGCCAGCATTCTCGGTTTGACAGGCGCCTACAATGAGCAGTTCTTC.

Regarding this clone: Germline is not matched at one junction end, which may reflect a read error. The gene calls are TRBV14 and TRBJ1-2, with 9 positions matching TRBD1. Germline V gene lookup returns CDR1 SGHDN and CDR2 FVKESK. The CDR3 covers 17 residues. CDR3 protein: CVSSAYGTGRMLDGYTF. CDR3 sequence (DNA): TGTGTCAGCAGCGCCTACGGGACAGGGAGAATGTTGGATGGCTACACCTTC.

DNA of the CDR3: TGTGCCAGCAGCCCCGGGACAGGGAGCACAGATACGCAGTATTTT. Translated, it gives CASSPGTGSTDTQYF. The chain recombines TRBV7-7 with TRBJ2-3; 9 bases agree with TRBD1. Germline V gives CDR1 SSHAT, CDR2 FNYEAQ (reference sequence). V lost 5 bases to trimming and J lost 0 bases; unmatched junction nucleotides: 3. The CDR3 is 15 amino acids.

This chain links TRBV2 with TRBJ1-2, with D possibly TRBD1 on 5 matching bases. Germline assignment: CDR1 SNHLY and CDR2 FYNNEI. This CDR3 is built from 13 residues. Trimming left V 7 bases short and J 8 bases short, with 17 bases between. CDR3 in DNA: TGTGCCAGCACGGGGGACCCTTGGAGCGGCTACACCTTC. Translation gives CASTGDPWSGYTF.

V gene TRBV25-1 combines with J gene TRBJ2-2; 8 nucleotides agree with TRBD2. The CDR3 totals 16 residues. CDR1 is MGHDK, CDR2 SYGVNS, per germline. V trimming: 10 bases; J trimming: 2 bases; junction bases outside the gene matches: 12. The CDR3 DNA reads TGTGCCACCCATAGCGGGATAGCCCCTAACACCGGGGAGCTGTTTTTT. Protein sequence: CATHSGIAPNTGELFF.

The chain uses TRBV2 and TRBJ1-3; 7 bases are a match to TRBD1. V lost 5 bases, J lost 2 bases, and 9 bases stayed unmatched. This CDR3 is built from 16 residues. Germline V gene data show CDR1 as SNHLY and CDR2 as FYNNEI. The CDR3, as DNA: TGTGCCAGCAGTCACCCCAGGGACAGACCTGGAAACACCATATATTTT. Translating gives CASSHPRDRPGNTIYF.

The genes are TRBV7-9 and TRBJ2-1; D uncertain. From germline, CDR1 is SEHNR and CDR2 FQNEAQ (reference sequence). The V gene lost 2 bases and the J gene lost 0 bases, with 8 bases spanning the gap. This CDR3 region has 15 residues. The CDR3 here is CASSLPTSSYNEQFF. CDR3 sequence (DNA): TGTGCCAGCAGCTTACCCACGAGCTCCTACAATGAGCAGTTCTTC.